This T cell receptor beta chain was retrieved from a study of shared clonotypes between healthy human individuals. Study-level background: Per donor, three plates held CD4 naive cells, three held CD4 memory, two held CD8 naive and one held CD8 memory. Study-wide results and caveats: Blood was the sole source, and tissue repertoires probably differ. Donor scarcity curtailed the genetic and exposure-history diversity represented herein. Naive CD4 clonotypes were shared across several donors at about 5%.

Germline V CDR1 and CDR2: MDHEN, SYDVKM. Deletions cut 4 bases from V and 2 bases from J, with 9 bases between. This CDR3 is built from 14 residues. As regards this clone: Its target is unknown.

Profiling relied on immunoSEQ multiplex PCR, and the TCRdb table lists in-frame clones only, not all of them. The sample holds about 1.1 million clones, about 80% seen once. This sequence was found in a man between 18 and 35 years old in good health. Some clones in this sample may be carry-over from other donors' samples. The source material was memory CD4+ T cells from PBMCs. The subset is: CD45RA-negative fraction. The chain recombines TRBV28 with TRBJ1-5; D ambiguous. The CDR3 spells CASSSLPGNQPQHF. In DNA, the CDR3 is TGTGCCAGCAGTTCCCTGCCTGGCAATCAGCCCCAGCATTTT.